These 29 T cell receptor beta chains share one sample of origin, sequenced in a study of control samples from healthy donors and cancer patients. The protocol was immunoSEQ multiplex PCR, while the TCRdb copy is restricted to in-frame clones and leaves out a portion. Here the sample spans more than 95,000 clones, around 87% being singletons. Sequencing was done on a sample of blood. The receptors come from a man in his fifties or sixties in good health.

This chain links TRBV2 with TRBJ2-1; D unresolved. There are 12 residues in the CDR3. The ends were cut back, 8 bases at V and 11 bases at J, with 16 bases in the middle. Germline loops: CDR1 SNHLY, CDR2 FYNNEI. The CDR3 reads CASQEVPIQQFF. The CDR3 nucleotides read TGTGCCAGCCAAGAGGTCCCAATCCAGCAGTTCTTC.

The genes are TRBV11-2 and TRBJ1-4; D gene uncertain. V shed 4 bases and J shed 0 bases, with 6 bases lying between them. CDR1 SGHAT and CDR2 FQNNGV come from the germline V gene. CDR3 length equals 14 residues. DNA for the CDR3: TGTGCCAGCAGCTCGCAGCCAACTAATGAAAAACTGTTTTTT. Its protein is CASSSQPTNEKLFF. Using reference TRBV11-2 and TRBJ1-4 for the parts outside the CDR3, the full variable domain is EAGVAQSPRYKIIEKRQSVAFWCNPISGHATLYWYQQILGQGPKLLIQFQNNGVVDDSQLPKDRFSAERLKGVDSTLKIQPAKLEDSAVYLCASSSQPTNEKLFFGSGTQLSVL.

The CDR3 DNA reads as TGTGCCAGCAGCCCCTCGGGTAGTGGAAACACCATATATTTT. Translated: CASSPSGSGNTIYF. The chain employs TRBV7-3 and TRBJ1-3; no clear D gene. Germline V gene lookup returns CDR1 SGHTA and CDR2 FQGTGA. There are 14 residues in the CDR3. Trimming removed 5 bases at V and 3 bases at J, with 11 bases between. The whole variable domain, filled in from reference TRBV7-3 and TRBJ1-3, reads GAGVSQTPSNKVTEKGKYVELRCDPISGHTALYWYRQSLGQGPEFLIYFQGTGAADDSGLPNDRFFAVRPEGSVSTLKIQRTERGDSAVYLCASSPSGSGNTIYFGEGSWLTVV.

This clone was observed once. The rearrangement joins TRBV27 to TRBJ1-6, with D unresolved. Trimming removed 0 bases at V and 10 bases at J, with 13 bases between. The CDR3 contains 15 residues. Germline CDR1 is MNHEY and CDR2 is SMNVEV (reference sequence). The CDR3 sequence: CASSLSVGVGSPLHF. For the CDR3, the DNA is TGTGCCAGCAGTTTATCGGTCGGGGTTGGATCACCCCTCCACTTT.

The chain employs TRBV2 and TRBJ2-7; 7 bases map to TRBD1. CDR3 size: 16 residues. V lost 7 bases to trimming and J lost 0 bases; unmatched junction nucleotides: 12. Germline loops: CDR1 SNHLY, CDR2 FYNNEI. CDR3 residues: CASKKTGAIDSYEQYF. The CDR3 nucleotides read TGTGCCAGCAAGAAAACAGGGGCGATAGACTCCTACGAGCAGTACTTC.

The genes are TRBV28 and TRBJ1-1, with a weak D call TRBD1 (6 bases). This CDR3 region has 17 residues. Looked up from germline, CDR1 is MDHEN and CDR2 is SYDVKM. V lost 6 bases, J lost 3 bases, and 23 bases lay in between. CDR3 residues: CASRKTGFSFGDTEAFF. CDR3 DNA: TGTGCCAGCAGGAAAACAGGGTTTTCGTTCGGGGACACTGAAGCTTTCTTT.

The rearrangement links TRBV7-9 to TRBJ1-2; D may be TRBD1 (5 bases). Germline V gene lookup returns CDR1 SEHNR and CDR2 FQNEAQ (reference sequence). The V and J ends lost 3 bases and 1 base respectively, with 9 bases between them. This CDR3 is 14 amino acids long. The CDR3 sequence is CASSFVGRNYGYTF. The CDR3 DNA reads as TGTGCCAGCAGCTTTGTGGGACGTAACTATGGCTACACCTTC.

The sample holds one count of this clone. The rearrangement uses TRBV5-1 and TRBJ2-5; perhaps TRBD1 as D (5 bases). CDR1 SGHRS and CDR2 YFSETQ come from the germline V gene. This CDR3 comprises 16 residues. V dropped 0 bases and J dropped 2 bases, with 14 bases sitting between them. The CDR3 DNA sequence: TGCGCCAGCAGCTTGGGCGTGGGGCAGGCGCAAGAGACCCAGTACTTC. Protein: CASSLGVGQAQETQYF.

The rearrangement joins TRBV3-1 (or the pseudogene TRBV3-2) to TRBJ1-5; D not certain. The V gene's germline CDR1 is LGHDT and CDR2 YNNKEL (reference sequence). The V gene lost 5 bases and the J gene lost 3 bases, with 5 bases spanning the gap. The CDR3 is 12 amino acids. The CDR3 DNA reads as TGTGCCAGCAGCAACGACAATCAGCCCCAGCATTTT. Protein product: CASSNDNQPQHF.

The V and J genes are TRBV3-1 (or the pseudogene TRBV3-2) and TRBJ1-3, with TRBD1 identical over 8 bases. This CDR3 contains 16 residues. The germline V gene has CDR1 LGHDT and CDR2 YNNKEL (reference sequence). The V segment lost 4 bases and the J segment 0 bases; nucleotides outside the gene matches: 5. The CDR3 spells CASSRRDRSSGNTIYF. CDR3 DNA: TGTGCCAGCAGCCGAAGGGACAGGAGCTCTGGAAACACCATATATTTT.

The chain uses TRBV28 and TRBJ2-4, with 7 bases lining up with TRBD2. V was clipped by 1 base and J by 0 bases; unmatched bases: 6. The CDR3 extends over 17 amino acids. Germline CDR1 reads MDHEN; CDR2 reads SYDVKM. For the CDR3, the DNA is TGTGCCAGCAGTTTATACCGGGAGGCCGGAGCCAAAAACATTCAGTACTTC. Residues: CASSLYREAGAKNIQYF. Based on the CDR3 plus reference TRBV28 and TRBJ2-4, the full variable domain is DVKVTQSSRYLVKRTGEKVFLECVQDMDHENMFWYRQDPGLGLRLIYFSYDVKMKEKGDIPEGYSVSREKKERFSLILESASTNQTSMYLCASSLYREAGAKNIQYFGAGTRLSVL.

The chain links TRBV6-5 to TRBJ2-7; perhaps TRBD2 as D (5 bases). V was shortened by 5 bases and J by 0 bases, with 11 bases between the two germline ends. The CDR3 length is 14 residues. The V gene's germline CDR1 is MNHEY and CDR2 SVGAGI. The CDR3 region has the DNA TGTGCCAGCAGTCCCGGCACTAGCTCCTACGAGCAGTACTTC. This gives the protein CASSPGTSSYEQYF.

This rearrangement joins TRBV19 to TRBJ1-5; TRBD1 matches at 8 bases. Germline assignment: CDR1 LNHDA and CDR2 SQIVND (reference sequence). V gave up 5 bases and J gave up 3 bases; unmatched junction bases: 12. CDR3 length: 17 amino acids. The CDR3 DNA reads TGTGCCAGTAGTTTAAGACAGGGGAAAACTTACAATCAGCCCCAGCATTTT. This sequence encodes CASSLRQGKTYNQPQHF.

V usage is TRBV28 and J usage is TRBJ2-5; D unresolved. Deletions cut 1 base from V and 7 bases from J, with 7 bases between. CDR3 length: 12 amino acids. Germline lookup yields CDR1 MDHEN and CDR2 SYDVKM. For the CDR3, the DNA is TGTGCCAGCAGTTTATCCTCAGGGACCCAGTACTTC. Encoded protein: CASSLSSGTQYF. The full variable domain, with the rest looked up from reference TRBV28 and TRBJ2-5, is DVKVTQSSRYLVKRTGEKVFLECVQDMDHENMFWYRQDPGLGLRLIYFSYDVKMKEKGDIPEGYSVSREKKERFSLILESASTNQTSMYLCASSLSSGTQYFGPGTRLLVL.

The gene calls are TRBV6-6 and TRBJ2-5, with 8 bases that match TRBD2. With V trimmed by 6 bases and J by 5 bases, 26 bases remained unmatched. The V gene's germline CDR1 is MNHNY and CDR2 SVGAGI (reference sequence). The CDR3 is 20 amino acids. The CDR3 DNA is TGTGCCAGCAGCCCAAGGGCAAGCGGGGGTCGGGTTTTTCGTACGGAGACCCAGTACTTC. Translation gives CASSPRASGGRVFRTETQYF.

This chain connects TRBV7-8 to TRBJ1-1, with no clear D. Germline assignment: CDR1 SGHVS and CDR2 FQNEAQ. The CDR3 extends over 13 amino acids. V lost 5 bases to trimming and J lost 0 bases, with 7 bases between them. The CDR3 DNA reads TGTGCCAGCAGCCCTCAGATGAACACTGAAGCTTTCTTT. This gives the protein CASSPQMNTEAFF.

This clone was observed once. The chain couples TRBV3-1 (or the pseudogene TRBV3-2) to TRBJ2-5; possibly TRBD1 for D (6 bases). This CDR3 spans 15 amino acids. Germline V gene lookup returns CDR1 LGHDT and CDR2 YNNKEL (reference sequence). V shed 1 base and J shed 7 bases, with 16 bases lying between them. The CDR3 nucleotides are TGTGCCAGCAGCCAAGGCGGGCAGGGGCGGGTGACCCAGTACTTC. Amino acid sequence: CASSQGGQGRVTQYF.

The V and J genes are TRBV12-3 or TRBV12-4 and TRBJ1-2; D is undetermined. The CDR3 sequence is 13 residues long. V lost 6 bases, J lost 6 bases, and 14 bases lay in between. CDR3 amino acids: CASSDLPDHGYTF. The CDR3 region has the DNA TGTGCCAGCAGCGACCTTCCGGACCATGGCTACACCTTC.

This chain connects TRBV7-2 to TRBJ1-2; 8 bases fit TRBD1. The CDR3 contains 14 residues. Germline V CDR1 and CDR2: SGHTA, FQGNSA. The trim removed 6 bases at V and 5 bases at J, leaving 8 bases unmatched. The CDR3 DNA sequence: TGTGCCAGCAGACCCGGACAGGGCGCGTATGGCTACACCTTC. Amino acid sequence: CASRPGQGAYGYTF.

This chain links TRBV28 with TRBJ1-5; 9 nucleotides agree with TRBD1. Germline lookup yields CDR1 MDHEN and CDR2 SYDVKM. This CDR3 spans 15 amino acids. Unmatched junction bases numbered 8, after V lost 7 bases and J lost 4 bases. The chain's CDR3 is CASNNPGQGNQPQHF. The DNA of the CDR3 is TGTGCCAGCAATAATCCGGGACAGGGTAATCAGCCCCAGCATTTT.

The rearrangement joins TRBV19 to TRBJ1-2, with 9 bases matching TRBD1. The CDR3 has 15 amino acids. Germline assignment: CDR1 LNHDA and CDR2 SQIVND (reference sequence). V lost 4 bases to trimming and J lost 6 bases; unmatched junction nucleotides: 9. CDR3 in DNA: TGTGCCAGTAGTACAGGGACAGGGCCCTACGATGGCTACACCTTC. Its translation: CASSTGTGPYDGYTF.

The chain recombines TRBV5-6 with TRBJ1-1; D remains ambiguous. V dropped 3 bases and J dropped 0 bases, with 9 bases sitting between them. CDR3 length: 14 residues. Germline-derived CDR1 and CDR2 are SGHDT and YYEEEE. The CDR3 nucleotides read TGTGCCAGCAGCTCCAATTTCTTGAACACTGAAGCTTTCTTT. Amino acid sequence: CASSSNFLNTEAFF.

The chain is built from TRBV30 and TRBJ1-2, with 7 bases that match TRBD1. The germline V gene has CDR1 GTSNPN and CDR2 SVGIG (reference sequence). CDR3 length: 13 amino acids. The ends lost 0 bases at V and 8 bases at J; junction bases unmatched: 6. In DNA form, the CDR3 reads TGTGCCTGGAGTGTTGGGCAGGGGGACGGCTACACCTTC. This gives the protein CAWSVGQGDGYTF.

The V call is TRBV5-1, the J call TRBJ1-1; D remains ambiguous. This CDR3 spans 15 amino acids. V shed 5 bases and J shed 2 bases, with 16 bases lying between them. Germline-derived CDR1 and CDR2 are SGHRS and YFSETQ. CDR3 bases: TGCGCCAGCAGTCTCTCCGGGAAGGCAAACACTGAAGCTTTCTTT. This encodes CASSLSGKANTEAFF.

The chain uses TRBV2 and TRBJ2-7; D is possibly TRBD1 (5 bases). This CDR3 region has 15 residues. Trimming pared 4 bases from V and 0 bases from J, leaving 13 bases between. CDR1 is SNHLY and CDR2 is FYNNEI in the germline V gene. The CDR3 is CASSVGVGSSYEQYF. The CDR3 coding sequence is TGTGCCAGCAGTGTAGGGGTGGGAAGCTCCTACGAGCAGTACTTC.

The chain recombines TRBV3-1 (or the pseudogene TRBV3-2) with TRBJ2-7; 8 nucleotides line up with TRBD1. Germline V CDR1 and CDR2: LGHDT, YNNKEL (reference sequence). V shed 5 bases, J shed 4 bases, and the junction held 10 bases outside the gene matches. The CDR3 runs 15 residues. Here the CDR3 reads CASSVRQGPLYEQYF. CDR3 sequence (DNA): TGTGCCAGCAGCGTCCGACAGGGGCCCTTATACGAGCAGTACTTC.

The chain joins TRBV28 to TRBJ1-5, with 9 bases that match TRBD1. J gave up 7 bases and V 5 bases, and 3 bases lay outside the gene matches. This CDR3 region has 13 residues. CDR1 MDHEN and CDR2 SYDVKM come from the germline V gene. The CDR3, as DNA: TGTGCCAGCAGTACAGGGGGCGGGCAGCCCCAGCATTTT. This codes for CASSTGGGQPQHF.

The V call is TRBV5-1, the J call TRBJ1-4, with D possibly TRBD1 on 5 matching bases. Germline CDR1 is SGHRS and CDR2 is YFSETQ. V lost 3 bases to trimming and J lost 3 bases, with 15 bases between them. This CDR3 has 16 residues. This CDR3 is CASSSSGWGSNEKLFF. Written as DNA, the CDR3 is TGCGCCAGCAGCTCCTCCGGATGGGGGTCTAATGAAAAACTGTTTTTT. Complete variable domain (other parts from reference TRBV5-1 and TRBJ1-4): KAGVTQTPRYLIKTRGQQVTLSCSPISGHRSVSWYQQTPGQGLQFLFEYFSETQRNKGNFPGRFSGRQFSNSRSEMNVSTLELGDSALYLCASSSSGWGSNEKLFFGSGTQLSVL.

The V and J genes are TRBV24-1 and TRBJ1-2; D is perhaps TRBD1 (5 bases). V was pared by 5 bases and J by 2 bases, with 8 bases between. Germline V gives CDR1 KGHDR, CDR2 SFDVKD. The CDR3 consists of 13 residues. CDR3 sequence reads: CATSVQGNYGYTF. DNA for the CDR3: TGTGCCACCAGTGTTCAGGGCAACTATGGCTACACCTTC.